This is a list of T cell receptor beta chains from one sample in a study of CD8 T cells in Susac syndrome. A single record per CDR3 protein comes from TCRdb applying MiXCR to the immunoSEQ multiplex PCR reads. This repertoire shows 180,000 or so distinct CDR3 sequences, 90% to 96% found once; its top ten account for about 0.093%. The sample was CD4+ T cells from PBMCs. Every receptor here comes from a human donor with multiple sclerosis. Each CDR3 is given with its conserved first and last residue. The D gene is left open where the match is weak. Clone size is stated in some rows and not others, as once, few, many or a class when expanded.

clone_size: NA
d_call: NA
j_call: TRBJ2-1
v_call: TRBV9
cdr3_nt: TGTGCCAGCAGCGTGGTAGGGCACAATGAGCAGTTCTTC
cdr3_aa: CASSVVGHNEQFF

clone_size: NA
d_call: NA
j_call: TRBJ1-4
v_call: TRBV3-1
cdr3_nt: TGTGCCAGCAGCCAACAGGCGGGGTATAGAGAAAAACTGTTTTTT
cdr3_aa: CASSQQAGYREKLFF

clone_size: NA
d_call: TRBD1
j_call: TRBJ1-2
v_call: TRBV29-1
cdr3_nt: TGCAGCGTTATGACAGGGTTCGGCTACACCTTC
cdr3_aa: CSVMTGFGYTF

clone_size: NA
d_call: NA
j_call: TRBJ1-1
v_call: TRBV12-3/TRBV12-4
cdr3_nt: TGTGCCAGCAGTTCTTGGGGAGGTCAGAACACTGAAGCTTTCTTT
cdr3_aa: CASSSWGGQNTEAFF

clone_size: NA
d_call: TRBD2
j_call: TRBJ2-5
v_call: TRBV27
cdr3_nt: TGTGCCAGCAGGAGACCGGGACTAGCGGGGACTGAGTACTTC
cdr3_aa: CASRRPGLAGTEYF

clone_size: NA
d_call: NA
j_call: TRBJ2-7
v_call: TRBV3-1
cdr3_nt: TGTGCCAGCAGCCAACTACCAGGACCCGTTAACGAGCAGTACTTC
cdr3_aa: CASSQLPGPVNEQYF

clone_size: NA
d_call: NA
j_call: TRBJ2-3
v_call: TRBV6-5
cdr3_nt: TGTGCCAGCTCTCCCAACAGGGACGATACGCAGTATTTT
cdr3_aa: CASSPNRDDTQYF

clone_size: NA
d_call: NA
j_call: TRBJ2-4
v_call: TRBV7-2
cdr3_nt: TGTGCCAGCAGCTCTCTGCTAGCCAAAAACATTCAGTACTTC
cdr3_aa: CASSSLLAKNIQYF

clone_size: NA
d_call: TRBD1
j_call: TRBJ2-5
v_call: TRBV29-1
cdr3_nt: TGCAGCGTTGATATGGGACAGGGGGTCCGTCAGGGGACCCAGTACTTC
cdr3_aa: CSVDMGQGVRQGTQYF

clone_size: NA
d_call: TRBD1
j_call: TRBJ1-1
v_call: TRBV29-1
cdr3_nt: TGCAGCGTCGCTGGACAGGGGGTCTACTTTGAAGCTTTCTTT
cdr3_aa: CSVAGQGVYFEAFF

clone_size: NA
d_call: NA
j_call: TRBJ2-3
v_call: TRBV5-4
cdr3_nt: TGTGCCAGCAGCTCCTACCCCCGCCCAGATACGCAGTATTTT
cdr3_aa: CASSSYPRPDTQYF

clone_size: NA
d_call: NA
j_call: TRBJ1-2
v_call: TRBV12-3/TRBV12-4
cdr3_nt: TGTGCCAGCAGTTTAGGGACCTGGGGCTACACCTTC
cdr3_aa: CASSLGTWGYTF

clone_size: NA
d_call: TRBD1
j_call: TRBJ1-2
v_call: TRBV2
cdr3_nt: TGTGCCAGCAGCCGGGGGGACAGGGGACTCTATGGCTACACCTTC
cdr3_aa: CASSRGDRGLYGYTF

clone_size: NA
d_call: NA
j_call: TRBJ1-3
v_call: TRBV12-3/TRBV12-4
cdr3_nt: TGTGCCAGCAGGGTTAGTTCTGGAAACACCATATATTTT
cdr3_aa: CASRVSSGNTIYF

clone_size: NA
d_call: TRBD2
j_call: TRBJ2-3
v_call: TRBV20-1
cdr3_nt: TGCAGTGCTAGACTACTAGCGGGGGGGACAGATACGCAGTATTTT
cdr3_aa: CSARLLAGGTDTQYF

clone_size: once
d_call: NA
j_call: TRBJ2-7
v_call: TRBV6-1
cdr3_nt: TGTGCCAGCAGTGCCGAGGGGTTAGCCTACGAGCAGTACTTC
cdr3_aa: CASSAEGLAYEQYF

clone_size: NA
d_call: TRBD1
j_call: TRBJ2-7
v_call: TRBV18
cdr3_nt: TGTGCCAGCTCACCACTTCCAACCGGGACAGCCCCCTACTTC
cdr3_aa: CASSPLPTGTAPYF

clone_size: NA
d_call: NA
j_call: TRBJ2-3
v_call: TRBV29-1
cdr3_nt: TGCAGCGTTCAAGGGGGGGACTCGTTCACAGATACGCAGTATTTT
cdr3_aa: CSVQGGDSFTDTQYF

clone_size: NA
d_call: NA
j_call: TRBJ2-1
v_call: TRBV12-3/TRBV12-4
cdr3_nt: TGTGCCAGCACCAAAGGGAGCGGTGAGCAGTTCTTC
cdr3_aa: CASTKGSGEQFF

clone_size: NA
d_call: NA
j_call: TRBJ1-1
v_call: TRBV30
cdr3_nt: TGTGCCTGGAGAAAGGGCCAGAACACTGAAGCTTTCTTT
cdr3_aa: CAWRKGQNTEAFF

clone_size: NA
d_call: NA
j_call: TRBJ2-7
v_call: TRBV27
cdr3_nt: TGTGCCAGCAGTCCCAGGGGACTACATTATCCCTACGAGCAGTACTTC
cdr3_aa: CASSPRGLHYPYEQYF

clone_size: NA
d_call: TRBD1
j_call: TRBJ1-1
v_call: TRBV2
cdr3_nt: TGTGCCAGCAGTGAAATGTCTCAGGGGGCTGAAGCTTTCTTT
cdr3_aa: CASSEMSQGAEAFF

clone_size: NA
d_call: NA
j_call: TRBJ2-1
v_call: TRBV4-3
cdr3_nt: TGCGCCAGCAGCCAAGTGGACGGGGGACCTAATGAGCAGTTCTTC
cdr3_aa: CASSQVDGGPNEQFF

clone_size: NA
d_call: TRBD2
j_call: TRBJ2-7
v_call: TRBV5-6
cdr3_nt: TGTGCCAGCAGCCTACCCGGACTAGCGGGGGCCCCATACTACGAGCAGTACTTC
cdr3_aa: CASSLPGLAGAPYYEQYF